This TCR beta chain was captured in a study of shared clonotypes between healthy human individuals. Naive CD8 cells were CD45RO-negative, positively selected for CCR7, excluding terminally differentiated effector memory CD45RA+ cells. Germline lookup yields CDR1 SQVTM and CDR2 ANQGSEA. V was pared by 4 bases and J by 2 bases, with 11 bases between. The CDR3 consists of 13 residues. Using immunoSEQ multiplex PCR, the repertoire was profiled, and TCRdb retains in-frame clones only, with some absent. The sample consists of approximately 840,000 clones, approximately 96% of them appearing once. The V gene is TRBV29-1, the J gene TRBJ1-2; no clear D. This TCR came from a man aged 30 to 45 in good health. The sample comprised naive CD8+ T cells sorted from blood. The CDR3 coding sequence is TGCAGCGTTGTCGATCAGGCCAACTATGGCTACACCTTC. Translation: CSVVDQANYGYTF.